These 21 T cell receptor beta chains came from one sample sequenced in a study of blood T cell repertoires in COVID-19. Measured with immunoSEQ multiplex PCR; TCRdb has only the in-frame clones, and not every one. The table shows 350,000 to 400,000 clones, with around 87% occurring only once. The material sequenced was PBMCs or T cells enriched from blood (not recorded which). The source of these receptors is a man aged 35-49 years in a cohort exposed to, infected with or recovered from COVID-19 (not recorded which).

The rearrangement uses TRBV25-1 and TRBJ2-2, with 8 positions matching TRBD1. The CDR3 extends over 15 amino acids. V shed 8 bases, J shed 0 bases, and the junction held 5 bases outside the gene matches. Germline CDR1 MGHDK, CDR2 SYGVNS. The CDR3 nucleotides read TGTGCCAGCGGAAAGACAGGGGCGAACACCGGGGAGCTGTTTTTT. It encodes CASGKTGANTGELFF.

DNA for the CDR3: TGTGCCAGCTCGGGGACAGTCGAGGCTCAGCCCCAGCATTTT. The encoded protein is CASSGTVEAQPQHF. This chain joins TRBV18 and TRBJ1-5, with 7 bases that match TRBD1. Trimming removed 6 bases from V and 6 bases from J; junction bases left unmatched: 8. Germline loops: CDR1 KGHSH, CDR2 LQKENI. The CDR3 loop spans 14 amino acids.

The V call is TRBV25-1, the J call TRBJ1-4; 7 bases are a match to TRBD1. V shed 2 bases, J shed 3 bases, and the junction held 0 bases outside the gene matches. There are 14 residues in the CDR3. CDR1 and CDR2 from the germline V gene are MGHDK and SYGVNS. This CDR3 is CASSEGTANEKLFF. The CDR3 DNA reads TGTGCCAGCAGTGAAGGGACAGCTAATGAAAAACTGTTTTTT.

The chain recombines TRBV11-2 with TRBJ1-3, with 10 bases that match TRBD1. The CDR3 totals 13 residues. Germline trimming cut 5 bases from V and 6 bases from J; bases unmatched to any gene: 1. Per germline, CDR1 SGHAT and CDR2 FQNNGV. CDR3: CASSGTGVNTIYF. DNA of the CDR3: TGTGCCAGCAGCGGGACAGGGGTAAACACCATATATTTT.

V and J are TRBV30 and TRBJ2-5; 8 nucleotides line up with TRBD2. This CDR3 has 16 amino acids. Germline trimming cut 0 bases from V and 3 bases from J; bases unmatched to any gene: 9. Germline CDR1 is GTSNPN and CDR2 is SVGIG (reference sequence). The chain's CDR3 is CAWSVLGTRFEETQYF. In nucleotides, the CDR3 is TGTGCCTGGAGTGTACTAGGGACTAGATTCGAAGAGACCCAGTACTTC.

The CDR3 bases are TGTGCCAGCAGTTTCCGACACGAGTATAGCAATCAGCCCCAGCATTTT. Protein product: CASSFRHEYSNQPQHF. This chain joins TRBV28 and TRBJ1-5; no firm D call. This CDR3 has 16 amino acids. Germline V gene lookup returns CDR1 MDHEN and CDR2 SYDVKM. V was cut by 3 bases and J by 0 bases, with 12 bases left in between. Using reference TRBV28 and TRBJ1-5 for the parts outside the CDR3, the full variable domain is DVKVTQSSRYLVKRTGEKVFLECVQDMDHENMFWYRQDPGLGLRLIYFSYDVKMKEKGDIPEGYSVSREKKERFSLILESASTNQTSMYLCASSFRHEYSNQPQHFGDGTRLSIL.

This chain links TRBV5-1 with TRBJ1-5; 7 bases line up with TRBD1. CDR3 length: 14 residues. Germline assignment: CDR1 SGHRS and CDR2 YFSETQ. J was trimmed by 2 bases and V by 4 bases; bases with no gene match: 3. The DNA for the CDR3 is TGCGCCAGCAGCCCCAGGGGGGGCAATCAGCCCCAGCATTTT. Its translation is CASSPRGGNQPQHF.

CDR3 sequence: CASSLVYGLQKETQYF. The CDR3 DNA reads as TGTGCCAGCAGCTTAGTTTATGGGCTACAGAAAGAGACCCAGTACTTC. J is TRBJ2-5 and V is TRBV7-2; D gene unclear. V gave up 1 base and J gave up 3 bases, with 15 bases separating them. Per the germline V gene, CDR1 is SGHTA and CDR2 is FQGNSA. This CDR3 is 16 amino acids long.

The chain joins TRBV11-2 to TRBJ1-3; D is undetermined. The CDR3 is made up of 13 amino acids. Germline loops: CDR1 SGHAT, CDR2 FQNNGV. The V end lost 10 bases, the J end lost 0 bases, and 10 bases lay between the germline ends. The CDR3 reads CATGSRSGNTIYF. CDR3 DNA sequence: TGTGCCACCGGGTCTCGCTCTGGAAACACCATATATTTT.

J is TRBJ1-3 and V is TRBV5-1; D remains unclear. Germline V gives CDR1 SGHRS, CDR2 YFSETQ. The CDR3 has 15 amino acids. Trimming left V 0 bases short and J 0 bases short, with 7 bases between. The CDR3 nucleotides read TGCGCCAGCAGCTTGGCCTACGGCTCTGGAAACACCATATATTTT. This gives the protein CASSLAYGSGNTIYF.

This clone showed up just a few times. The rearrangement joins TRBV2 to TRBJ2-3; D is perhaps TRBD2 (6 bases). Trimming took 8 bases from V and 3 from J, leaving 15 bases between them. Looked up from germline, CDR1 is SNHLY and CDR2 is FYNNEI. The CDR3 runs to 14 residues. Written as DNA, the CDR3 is TGTGCCAGCCTTAGGAGGGTAGGAACAGATACGCAGTATTTT. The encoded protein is CASLRRVGTDTQYF.

CDR3 protein: CASSLVVAGGHEQYF. In DNA form, the CDR3 reads TGTGCCAGCAGCTTAGTGGTAGCGGGAGGCCACGAGCAGTACTTC. The chain couples TRBV7-9 to TRBJ2-7; TRBD2 agrees at 10 bases. Trimming at V came to 1 base and at J to 5 bases, leaving 5 bases not matched to a gene. Germline CDR1 is SEHNR and CDR2 is FQNEAQ (reference sequence). The CDR3 runs 15 residues.

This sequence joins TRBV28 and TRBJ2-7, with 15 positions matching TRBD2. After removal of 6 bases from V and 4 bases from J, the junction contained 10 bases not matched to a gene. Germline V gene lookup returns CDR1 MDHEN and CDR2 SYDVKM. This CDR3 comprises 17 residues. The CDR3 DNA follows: TGTGCCAGCAGCCGCGCCCGGACTAGCGGGAGGGATTACGAGCAGTACTTC. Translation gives CASSRARTSGRDYEQYF.

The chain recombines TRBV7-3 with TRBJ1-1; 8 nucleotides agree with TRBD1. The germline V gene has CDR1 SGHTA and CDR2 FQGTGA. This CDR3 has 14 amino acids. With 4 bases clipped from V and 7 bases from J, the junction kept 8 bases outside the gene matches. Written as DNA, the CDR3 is TGTGCCAGCAGCTCGACAGGGGTAGAAGGTGAAGCTTTCTTT. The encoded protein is CASSSTGVEGEAFF.

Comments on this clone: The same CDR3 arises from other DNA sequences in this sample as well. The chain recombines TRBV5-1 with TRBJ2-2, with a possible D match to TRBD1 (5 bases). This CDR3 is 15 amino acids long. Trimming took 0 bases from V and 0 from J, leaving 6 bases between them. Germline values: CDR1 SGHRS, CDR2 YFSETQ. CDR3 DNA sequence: TGCGCCAGCAGCTTGGGGGGCTCGAACACCGGGGAGCTGTTTTTT. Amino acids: CASSLGGSNTGELFF. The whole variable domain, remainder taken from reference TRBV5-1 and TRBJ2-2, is KAGVTQTPRYLIKTRGQQVTLSCSPISGHRSVSWYQQTPGQGLQFLFEYFSETQRNKGNFPGRFSGRQFSNSRSEMNVSTLELGDSALYLCASSLGGSNTGELFFGEGSRLTVL.

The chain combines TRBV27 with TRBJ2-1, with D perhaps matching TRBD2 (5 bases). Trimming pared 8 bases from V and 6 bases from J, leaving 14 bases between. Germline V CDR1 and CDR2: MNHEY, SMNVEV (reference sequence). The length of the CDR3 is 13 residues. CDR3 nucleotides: TGTGCCAGCCGTGAGGGTTTTGTCAATGAGCAGTTCTTC. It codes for CASREGFVNEQFF.

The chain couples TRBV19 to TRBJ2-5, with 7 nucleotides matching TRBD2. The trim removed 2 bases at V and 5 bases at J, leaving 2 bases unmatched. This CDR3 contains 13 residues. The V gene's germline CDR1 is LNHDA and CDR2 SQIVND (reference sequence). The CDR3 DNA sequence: TGTGCCAGTAGTATAAGCGGGGCCGAGACCCAGTACTTC. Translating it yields CASSISGAETQYF.

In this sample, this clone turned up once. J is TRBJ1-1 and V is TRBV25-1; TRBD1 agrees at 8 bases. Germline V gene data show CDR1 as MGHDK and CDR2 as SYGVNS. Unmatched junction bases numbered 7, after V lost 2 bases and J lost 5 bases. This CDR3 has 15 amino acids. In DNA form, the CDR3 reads TGTGCCAGCAGTGAAGGGCAGGGGGCCGGAACTGAAGCTTTCTTT. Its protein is CASSEGQGAGTEAFF.

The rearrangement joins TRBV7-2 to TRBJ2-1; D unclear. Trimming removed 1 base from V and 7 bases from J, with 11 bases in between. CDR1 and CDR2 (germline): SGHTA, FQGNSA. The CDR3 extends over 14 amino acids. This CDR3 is CASSLEFEENEQFF. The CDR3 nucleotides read TGTGCCAGCAGCTTAGAGTTCGAGGAGAATGAGCAGTTCTTC.

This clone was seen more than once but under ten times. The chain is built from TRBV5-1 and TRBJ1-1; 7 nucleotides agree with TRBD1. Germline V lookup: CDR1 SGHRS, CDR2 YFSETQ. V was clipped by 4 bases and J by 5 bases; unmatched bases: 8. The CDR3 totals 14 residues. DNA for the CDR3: TGCGCCAGCAGCCAGATGACAGGGAGGACTGAAGCTTTCTTT. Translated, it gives CASSQMTGRTEAFF.

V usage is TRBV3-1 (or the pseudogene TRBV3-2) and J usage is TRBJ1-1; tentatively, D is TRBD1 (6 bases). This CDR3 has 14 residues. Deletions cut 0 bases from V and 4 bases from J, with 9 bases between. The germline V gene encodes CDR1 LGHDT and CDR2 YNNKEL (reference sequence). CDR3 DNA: TGTGCCAGCAGCCAAGAGGGGGCCGTCACTGAAGCTTTCTTT. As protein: CASSQEGAVTEAFF.